The subject of this entry is one T cell receptor beta chain. The data are from a study of blood T cell repertoires in COVID-19. Study in general: The cDNA or gDNA used as material had been derived from T cells, B-cell-depleted T cells, or PBMCs.

The CDR3 is made up of 15 amino acids. The junction had 4 bases not matched to a gene; V was cut back by 4 bases and J by 2 bases. Germline CDR1 is SNHLY and CDR2 is FYNNEI. Sequencing was performed with immunoSEQ multiplex PCR; in TCRdb, only in-frame clones are kept and a portion is missing. The table includes around 160,000 clones, 80% to 90% detected once. The clonotype comes from a man in his sixties with acute or convalescent COVID-19. The J gene is TRBJ2-5, the V gene TRBV2; 10 bases fit TRBD2. Sequencing was carried out using peripheral blood. The CDR3 coding sequence is TGTGCCAGCAGTGTAGCGGGGGGACGACAAGAGACCCAGTACTTC. This gives the protein CASSVAGGRQETQYF.